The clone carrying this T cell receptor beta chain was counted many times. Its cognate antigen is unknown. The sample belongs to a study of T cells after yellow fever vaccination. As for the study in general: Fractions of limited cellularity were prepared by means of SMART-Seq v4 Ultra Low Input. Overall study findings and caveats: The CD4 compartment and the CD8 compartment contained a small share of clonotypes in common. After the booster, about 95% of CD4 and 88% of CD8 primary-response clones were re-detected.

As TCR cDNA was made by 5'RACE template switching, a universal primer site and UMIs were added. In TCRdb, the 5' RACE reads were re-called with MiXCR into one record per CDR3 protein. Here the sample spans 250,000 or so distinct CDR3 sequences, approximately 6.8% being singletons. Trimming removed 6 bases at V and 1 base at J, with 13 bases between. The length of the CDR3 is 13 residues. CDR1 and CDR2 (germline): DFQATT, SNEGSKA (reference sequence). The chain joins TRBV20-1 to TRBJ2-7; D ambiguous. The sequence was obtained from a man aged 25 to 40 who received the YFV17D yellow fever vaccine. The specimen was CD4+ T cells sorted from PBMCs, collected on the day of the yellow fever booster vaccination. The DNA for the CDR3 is TGCAGTGCCCCCATGTCAGGTTCCTACGAGCAGTACTTC. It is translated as CSAPMSGSYEQYF.